One sample yielded the 6 T cell receptor beta chains listed below, sequenced in a study of CD8 T cells in Susac syndrome (dated by TCRdb to the late 2010s). The library was obtained by the immunoSEQ multiplex PCR assay. RNA was extracted using the RNeasy kit, and roughly 0.45 to 1 microgram was reverse transcribed with random hexamers. The raw public reads went through TCRdb reprocessing: fastp at Q25, MiXCR clone calling, in-frame beta chains kept. Identical CDR3 protein sequences are pooled into one entry, listed with their most common genes and DNA. Present in this sample are about 120,000 distinct CDR3 sequences, roughly 92% of which were seen just once. 0.095% to 0.1% of the sample comes from the top ten. The sample was CD4+ T cells from PBMCs. Receptor source: a human donor in good health.

The chain carries TRBV3-1 and TRBJ2-7; 10 bases line up with TRBD2. V was clipped by 0 bases and J by 0 bases; unmatched bases: 8. This CDR3 is 18 amino acids long. Germline values: CDR1 LGHDT, CDR2 YNNKEL (reference sequence). DNA of the CDR3: TGTGCCAGCAGCCAAGACCCTAGCGGGAGTGGTACCTCCTACGAGCAGTACTTC. Protein: CASSQDPSGSGTSYEQYF.

V usage is TRBV5-1 and J usage is TRBJ1-2, with D possibly being TRBD1 (5 bases). This CDR3 has 13 residues. Per germline, CDR1 SGHRS and CDR2 YFSETQ. The V and J ends lost 3 bases and 3 bases respectively, with 9 bases between them. The CDR3 protein is CASSSGTDYGYTF. DNA of the CDR3: TGCGCCAGCAGCTCCGGGACGGACTATGGCTACACCTTC. Full variable domain (rest looked up from reference TRBV5-1 and TRBJ1-2): KAGVTQTPRYLIKTRGQQVTLSCSPISGHRSVSWYQQTPGQGLQFLFEYFSETQRNKGNFPGRFSGRQFSNSRSEMNVSTLELGDSALYLCASSSGTDYGYTFGSGTRLTVV.

V is TRBV29-1 and J is TRBJ2-3, with 14 nucleotides matching TRBD2. The CDR3 loop spans 18 amino acids. Trimming removed 3 bases from V and 6 bases from J; junction bases left unmatched: 14. Germline V lookup: CDR1 SQVTM, CDR2 ANQGSEA. The CDR3 nucleotides read TGCAGCGTTGAGGGGGGTCCAGGACTAGCGGGAGGAGAGGATACGCAGTATTTT. Its translation: CSVEGGPGLAGGEDTQYF.

The V gene is TRBV5-4, the J gene TRBJ1-6; maybe TRBD1 (5 bases). The CDR3 runs 16 residues. V lost 0 bases and J lost 7, with 14 bases in between. Germline assignment: CDR1 SGHNT and CDR2 YYREEE (reference sequence). The CDR3 reads CASSLGRQRGNSPLHF. The CDR3 nucleotides read TGTGCCAGCAGCTTGGGACGACAGAGGGGCAATTCACCCCTCCACTTT.

V usage is TRBV30 and J usage is TRBJ2-2; no definite D call. Germline CDR1 is GTSNPN and CDR2 is SVGIG (reference sequence). The ends were cut back, 4 bases at V and 0 bases at J, with 0 bases in the middle. The CDR3 extends over 11 amino acids. Here the CDR3 DNA reads TGTGCCTGGACGAACACCGGGGAGCTGTTTTTT. Its translation: CAWTNTGELFF.

CDR3 DNA: TGCAGTGCTCACATGGGACTAGCGAACACCGGGGAGCTGTTTTTT. Encoded protein: CSAHMGLANTGELFF. The rearrangement links TRBV20-1 to TRBJ2-2, with 8 bases matching TRBD2. J gave up 0 bases and V 5 bases, and 5 bases lay outside the gene matches. The CDR3 has 15 amino acids. Germline values: CDR1 DFQATT, CDR2 SNEGSKA (reference sequence).